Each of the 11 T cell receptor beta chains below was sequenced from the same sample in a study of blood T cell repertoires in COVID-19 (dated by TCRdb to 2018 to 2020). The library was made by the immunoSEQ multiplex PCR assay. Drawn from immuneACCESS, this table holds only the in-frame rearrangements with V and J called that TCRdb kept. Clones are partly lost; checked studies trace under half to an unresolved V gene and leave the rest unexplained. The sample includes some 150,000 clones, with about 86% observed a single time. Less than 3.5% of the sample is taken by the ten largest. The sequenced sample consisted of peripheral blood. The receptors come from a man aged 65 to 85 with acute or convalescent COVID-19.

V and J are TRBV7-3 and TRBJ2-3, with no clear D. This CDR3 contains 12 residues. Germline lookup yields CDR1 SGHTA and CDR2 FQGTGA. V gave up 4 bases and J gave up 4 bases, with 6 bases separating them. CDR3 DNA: TGTGCCAGCAGCTCCCTCCCAGATACGCAGTATTTT. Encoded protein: CASSSLPDTQYF. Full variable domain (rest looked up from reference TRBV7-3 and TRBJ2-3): GAGVSQTPSNKVTEKGKYVELRCDPISGHTALYWYRQSLGQGPEFLIYFQGTGAADDSGLPNDRFFAVRPEGSVSTLKIQRTERGDSAVYLCASSSLPDTQYFGPGTRLTVL.

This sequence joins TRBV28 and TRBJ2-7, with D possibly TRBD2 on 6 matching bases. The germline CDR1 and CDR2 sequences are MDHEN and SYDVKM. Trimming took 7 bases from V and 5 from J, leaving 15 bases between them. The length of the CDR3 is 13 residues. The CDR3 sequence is CASKVRGLDEQYF. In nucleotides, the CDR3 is TGTGCCAGCAAGGTGCGGGGTTTGGACGAGCAGTACTTC.

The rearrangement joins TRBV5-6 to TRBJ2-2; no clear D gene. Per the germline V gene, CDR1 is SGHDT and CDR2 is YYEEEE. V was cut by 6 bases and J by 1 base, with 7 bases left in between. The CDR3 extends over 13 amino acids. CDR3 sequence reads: CASTRLNTGELFF. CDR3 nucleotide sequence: TGTGCCAGCACTCGTCTGAACACCGGGGAGCTGTTTTTT. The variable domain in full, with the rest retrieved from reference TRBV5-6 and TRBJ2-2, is DAGVTQSPTHLIKTRGQQVTLRCSPKSGHDTVSWYQQALGQGPQFIFQYYEEEERQRGNFPDRFSGHQFPNYSSELNVNALLLGDSALYLCASTRLNTGELFFGEGSRLTVL.

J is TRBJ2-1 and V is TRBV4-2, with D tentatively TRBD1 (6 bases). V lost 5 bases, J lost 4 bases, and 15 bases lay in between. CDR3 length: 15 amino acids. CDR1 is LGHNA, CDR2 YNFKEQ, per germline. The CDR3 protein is CASSKRTDSYNEQFF. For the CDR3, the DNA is TGTGCCAGCAGCAAACGAACGGACAGTTACAATGAGCAGTTCTTC.

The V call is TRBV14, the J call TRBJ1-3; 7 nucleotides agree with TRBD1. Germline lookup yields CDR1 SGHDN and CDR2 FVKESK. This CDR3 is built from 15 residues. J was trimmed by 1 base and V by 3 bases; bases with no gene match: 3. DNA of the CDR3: TGTGCCAGCAGCCAGTTACAGGGGTCTGGAAACACCATATATTTT. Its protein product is CASSQLQGSGNTIYF.

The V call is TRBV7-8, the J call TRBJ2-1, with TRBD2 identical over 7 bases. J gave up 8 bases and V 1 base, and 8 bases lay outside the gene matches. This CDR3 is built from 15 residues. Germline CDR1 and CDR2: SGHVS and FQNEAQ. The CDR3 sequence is CASSLVAGARDEQFF. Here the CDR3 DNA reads TGTGCCAGCAGCTTAGTTGCGGGAGCCAGGGATGAGCAGTTCTTC.

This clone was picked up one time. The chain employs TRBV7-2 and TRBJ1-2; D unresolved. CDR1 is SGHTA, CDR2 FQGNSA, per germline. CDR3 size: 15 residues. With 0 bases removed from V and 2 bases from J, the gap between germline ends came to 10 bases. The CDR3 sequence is CASSLAGRQNYGYTF. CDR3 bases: TGTGCCAGCAGCTTAGCAGGCAGGCAAAACTATGGCTACACCTTC.

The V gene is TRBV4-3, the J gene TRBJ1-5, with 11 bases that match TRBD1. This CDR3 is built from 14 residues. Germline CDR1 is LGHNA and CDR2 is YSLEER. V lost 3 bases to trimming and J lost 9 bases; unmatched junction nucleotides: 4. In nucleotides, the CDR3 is TGCGCCAGCAGCCATGGACAGGGGGCGCGGCCCCAGCATTTT. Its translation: CASSHGQGARPQHF.

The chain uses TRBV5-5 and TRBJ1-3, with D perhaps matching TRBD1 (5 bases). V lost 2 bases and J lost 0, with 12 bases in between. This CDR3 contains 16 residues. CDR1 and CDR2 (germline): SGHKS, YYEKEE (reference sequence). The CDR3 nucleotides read TGTGCCAGCAGCTTACTGGACACTGCCTCTGGAAACACCATATATTTT. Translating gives CASSLLDTASGNTIYF.

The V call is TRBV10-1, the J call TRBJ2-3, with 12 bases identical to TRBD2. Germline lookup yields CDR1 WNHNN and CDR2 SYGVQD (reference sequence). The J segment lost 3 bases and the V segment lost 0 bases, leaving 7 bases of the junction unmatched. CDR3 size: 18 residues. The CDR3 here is CASSESQLAGGKTDTQYF. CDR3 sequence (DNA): TGCGCCAGCAGTGAGTCCCAACTAGCGGGAGGTAAAACAGATACGCAGTATTTT.

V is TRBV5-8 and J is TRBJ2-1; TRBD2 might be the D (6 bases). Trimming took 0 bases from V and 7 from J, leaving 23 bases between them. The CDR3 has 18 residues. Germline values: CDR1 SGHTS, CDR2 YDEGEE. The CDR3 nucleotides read TGTGCCAGCAGCTTGGCGGTACTAGCACTCTCTAGAGGGAATGAGCAGTTCTTC. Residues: CASSLAVLALSRGNEQFF. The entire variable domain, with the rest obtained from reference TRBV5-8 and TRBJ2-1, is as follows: EAGVTQSPTHLIKTRGQQATLRCSPISGHTSVYWYQQALGLGLQFLLWYDEGEERNRGNFPPRFSGRQFPNYSSELNVNALELEDSALYLCASSLAVLALSRGNEQFFGPGTRLTVL.